A single sample gave rise to the 10 T cell receptor beta chains below, sequenced in a study of cytomegalovirus exposure and HLA in healthy donors. The PCR employed 60 Vbeta primers together with 13 Jbeta primers. Method: immunoSEQ multiplex PCR; TCRdb's copy keeps in-frame clones and lacks some. Of approximately 160,000 clones listed, more than 65% are singletons. The specimen sequenced was PBMCs. The source of these receptors is a male donor in good health and CMV-seronegative.

This CDR3 reads CASSTDRYEQYF. CDR3 coding DNA: TGTGCCAGCAGTACGGACAGGTACGAGCAGTACTTC. V gene TRBV27 combines with J gene TRBJ2-7, with 7 nucleotides matching TRBD1. The CDR3 spans 12 residues. The V and J ends lost 5 bases and 4 bases, in that order; junction bases with no gene match: 2. Germline loops: CDR1 MNHEY, CDR2 SMNVEV (reference sequence).

The CDR3 DNA follows: TGTGCCAGCAGCCAAGACCGGACTAGCGGGTACAATGAGCAGTTCTTC. It specifies CASSQDRTSGYNEQFF. The V call is TRBV4-2, the J call TRBJ2-1; 11 bases map to TRBD2. V lost 0 bases, J lost 4 bases, and 2 bases stayed unmatched. From germline, CDR1 is LGHNA and CDR2 YNFKEQ. This CDR3 has 16 residues.

As to this clone: Germline and junction disagree at one end, which may indicate a read error. This rearrangement joins TRBV7-9 to TRBJ2-7, with 7 nucleotides matching TRBD2. The CDR3 has 15 amino acids. Germline values: CDR1 SEHNR, CDR2 FQNEAQ (reference sequence). CDR3 DNA sequence: TGTTCCAGCAGCTTTGGGGGGGTAACCTCCTACGAGCAGTACTTC. Amino acid sequence: CSSSFGGVTSYEQYF.

This clone was seen only a few times. V usage is TRBV29-1 and J usage is TRBJ1-2; D may be TRBD1 (6 bases). The CDR3 spans 13 residues. In germline, CDR1 is SQVTM, CDR2 ANQGSEA. Trimming took off 6 bases at V and 3 bases at J, with 14 bases between the two ends. CDR3 residues: CSVAARTDYGYTF. The DNA of the CDR3 is TGCAGCGTGGCCGCGAGGACAGACTATGGCTACACCTTC.

The chain carries TRBV27 and TRBJ2-7; 7 bases fit TRBD2. The CDR3 length is 15 residues. Per the germline V gene, CDR1 is MNHEY and CDR2 is SMNVEV (reference sequence). Trimming cost V 5 bases and J 2 bases; bases outside gene matches: 9. This CDR3 is CASSSGTGRTYEQYF. CDR3 nucleotides: TGTGCCAGCAGTAGCGGGACTGGGCGGACCTACGAGCAGTACTTC.

The chain combines TRBV19 with TRBJ1-2; D remains unclear. Germline CDR1 is LNHDA and CDR2 is SQIVND (reference sequence). V shed 7 bases and J shed 2 bases, with 11 bases lying between them. The CDR3 length is 13 residues. The DNA of the CDR3 is TGTGCCAGTAACCCATCGGGGAACTATGGCTACACCTTC. Translating gives CASNPSGNYGYTF.

This clone was counted once. V and J are TRBV19 and TRBJ2-7; 8 nucleotides align to TRBD1. The CDR3 is made up of 13 amino acids. Germline assignment: CDR1 LNHDA and CDR2 SQIVND (reference sequence). Trimming took 6 bases from V and 5 from J; bases not matched to a gene: 6. CDR3 nucleotides: TGTGCCAGTAGACCAACAGGGGGGCACGAGCAGTACTTC. Its translation is CASRPTGGHEQYF.

The chain has TRBV19 and TRBJ2-7; TRBD2 matches at 11 bases. The CDR3 runs 16 residues. V lost 0 bases and J lost 4; bases outside the gene matches: 5. CDR1 is LNHDA, CDR2 SQIVND, per germline (reference sequence). The CDR3 region is CASSIDRLAGMYEQYF. CDR3 sequence (DNA): TGTGCCAGTAGTATAGACCGACTAGCGGGAATGTACGAGCAGTACTTC.

The rearrangement joins TRBV2 to TRBJ1-4, with TRBD1 matching 9 bases. Germline values: CDR1 SNHLY, CDR2 FYNNEI. The CDR3 consists of 14 residues. V lost 6 bases and J lost 6; bases outside the gene matches: 5. The CDR3 loop reads CASRAGTGYEKLFF. The DNA for the CDR3 is TGTGCCAGCAGAGCCGGGACAGGGTATGAAAAACTGTTTTTT.

The chain combines TRBV6-5 with TRBJ2-7, with 7 nucleotides matching TRBD2. The V gene's germline CDR1 is MNHEY and CDR2 SVGAGI. Trimming at V came to 4 bases and at J to 3 bases, leaving 3 bases not matched to a gene. The CDR3 totals 13 residues. The CDR3 loop reads CASSWRGSYEQYF. The DNA for the CDR3 is TGTGCCAGCAGTTGGCGGGGGAGCTACGAGCAGTACTTC.